Below are 28 T cell receptor beta chains sequenced from a single sample in a study of neurological immune-mediated disorders. TCRdb fed the 5' RACE reads into MiXCR, producing one record per CDR3 protein. The sample holds roughly 38,000 distinct CDR3 sequences, around 7.8% seen once. The material sequenced was PBMCs. The receptors here all came from a woman aged 40-49 years in good health.

This clonotype was seen a handful of times. V is TRBV5-1 and J is TRBJ2-2, with 9 bases aligning to TRBD1. V trimming: 3 bases; J trimming: 11 bases; junction bases outside the gene matches: 5. The CDR3 has 13 residues. Looked up from germline, CDR1 is SGHRS and CDR2 is YFSETQ. The CDR3 DNA is TGCGCCAGCAGCTGGACAGGGGTCATAGAGCTGTTTTTT. Residues: CASSWTGVIELFF.

This clonotype was observed at least ten times. This rearrangement joins TRBV28 to TRBJ2-7, with D unresolved. V shed 3 bases and J shed 0 bases, with 6 bases lying between them. The CDR3 is made up of 13 amino acids. The V gene's germline CDR1 is MDHEN and CDR2 SYDVKM. CDR3 sequence (DNA): TGTGCCAGCAGTTTGCGGAGCTCCTACGAGCAGTACTTC. Translated: CASSLRSSYEQYF.

This clonotype was seen many times. The J gene is TRBJ2-7, the V gene TRBV7-3; D not resolved. Germline V gives CDR1 SGHTA, CDR2 FQGTGA. Trimming removed 0 bases from V and 0 bases from J, with 6 bases in between. The CDR3 is made up of 14 amino acids. The CDR3 region has the DNA TGTGCCAGCAGCTTAACCAGAAACTCCTACGAGCAGTACTTC. Protein sequence: CASSLTRNSYEQYF.

This clonotype was detected ten times or more. The chain combines TRBV24-1 with TRBJ2-1, with 9 bases matching TRBD2. V shed 2 bases, J shed 6 bases, and the junction held 7 bases outside the gene matches. The CDR3 is made up of 16 amino acids. Germline lookup yields CDR1 KGHDR and CDR2 SFDVKD. CDR3 region: CATSDSQRGVRNEQFF. The DNA of the CDR3 is TGTGCCACCAGTGATTCACAGCGGGGGGTACGCAATGAGCAGTTCTTC.

This clonotype came up many times. The rearrangement joins TRBV18 to TRBJ2-7; D might be TRBD2 (6 bases). Trimming took 5 bases from V and 0 from J, leaving 17 bases between them. CDR1 is KGHSH and CDR2 is LQKENI in the germline V gene. The length of the CDR3 is 16 residues. CDR3 protein: CASSEVAEASSYEQYF. DNA for the CDR3: TGTGCCAGCTCAGAAGTAGCGGAGGCGAGCTCCTACGAGCAGTACTTC.

This clonotype was detected ten times or more. The chain has TRBV9 and TRBJ1-2; 10 bases fit TRBD1. This CDR3 contains 15 residues. After removal of 4 bases from V and 1 base from J, the junction contained 4 bases not matched to a gene. The germline V gene has CDR1 SGDLS and CDR2 YYNGEE. The CDR3 here is CASSSGTGVNYGYTF. The CDR3 DNA sequence: TGTGCCAGCAGCTCCGGGACAGGGGTTAACTATGGCTACACCTTC.

This clonotype was detected many times. The chain recombines TRBV5-1 with TRBJ2-5; D unresolved. V was cut by 0 bases and J by 2 bases, with 11 bases left in between. From germline, CDR1 is SGHRS and CDR2 YFSETQ. The CDR3 loop spans 15 amino acids. The CDR3 loop reads CASSLALAGQETQYF. CDR3 sequence (DNA): TGCGCCAGCAGCTTGGCCTTGGCCGGGCAAGAGACCCAGTACTTC.

This clonotype was seen ten or more times. The CDR3 reads CASSFGQVLHSNQPQHF. The CDR3 DNA reads as TGTGCCAGCAGCTTTGGACAAGTCCTCCATAGCAATCAGCCCCAGCATTTT. V gene TRBV7-8 combines with J gene TRBJ1-5, with D perhaps TRBD1 (5 bases). This CDR3 has 17 amino acids. The V end was cut by 3 bases, the J end by 0 bases, with 15 bases between. CDR1 SGHVS and CDR2 FQNEAQ come from the germline V gene.

The table lists this clonotype with many counts. This chain connects TRBV20-1 to TRBJ2-3; D unresolved. Germline V gene lookup returns CDR1 DFQATT and CDR2 SNEGSKA (reference sequence). This CDR3 spans 14 amino acids. Trimming took 6 bases from V and 0 from J, leaving 13 bases between them. CDR3 sequence reads: CSANGVLSTDTQYF. DNA of the CDR3: TGCAGTGCGAATGGGGTCCTTAGCACAGATACGCAGTATTTT.

This clonotype was found many times. The chain employs TRBV9 and TRBJ2-5, with D perhaps matching TRBD1 (5 bases). The V and J ends lost 0 bases and 5 bases respectively, with 11 bases between them. The CDR3 is 14 amino acids. CDR1 is SGDLS and CDR2 is YYNGEE in the germline V gene. CDR3 DNA: TGTGCCAGCAGCGTAGGAGCAGGGCGTGAGACCCAGTACTTC. It is translated as CASSVGAGRETQYF.

The genes are TRBV6-6 and TRBJ2-7; D unresolved. CDR1 and CDR2 from the germline V gene are MNHNY and SVGAGI (reference sequence). V lost 6 bases to trimming and J lost 2 bases, with 11 bases between them. This CDR3 contains 13 residues. CDR3 coding DNA: TGTGCCAGCAGGCCGAAGGGCCCCTACGAGCAGTACTTC. Its translation is CASRPKGPYEQYF.

This clonotype was counted only a few times. The CDR3 spells CASSGGDTQYF. The CDR3 DNA follows: TGTGCCAGCAGTGGGGGGGATACGCAGTATTTT. The genes are TRBV27 and TRBJ2-3; D possibly corresponds to TRBD2 (6 bases). Per the germline V gene, CDR1 is MNHEY and CDR2 is SMNVEV (reference sequence). This CDR3 has 11 amino acids. V was shortened by 5 bases and J by 6 bases, with 6 bases between the two germline ends.

At least ten counts were recorded for this clonotype. CDR3 region: CASSLGTGPNTEAFF. CDR3 bases: TGTGCCAGCAGTTTAGGGACAGGGCCGAACACTGAAGCTTTCTTT. The genes are TRBV12-3 or TRBV12-4 and TRBJ1-1; 8 bases are shared with TRBD1. This CDR3 spans 15 amino acids. V shed 1 base, J shed 1 base, and the junction held 2 bases outside the gene matches.

This clonotype has just a few counts. The chain couples TRBV20-1 to TRBJ1-5; maybe TRBD1 (6 bases). Looked up from germline, CDR1 is DFQATT and CDR2 is SNEGSKA (reference sequence). The CDR3 runs 15 residues. V dropped 5 bases and J dropped 2 bases, with 16 bases sitting between them. The CDR3 protein is CSAREGGGGNQPQHF. CDR3 bases: TGCAGTGCTCGGGAGGGAGGGGGTGGCAATCAGCCCCAGCATTTT.

This clonotype was counted many times. The rearrangement links TRBV10-3 to TRBJ1-4, with D possibly being TRBD1 (5 bases). The CDR3 has 13 amino acids. V shed 6 bases and J shed 2 bases, with 7 bases lying between them. CDR1 and CDR2 (germline): ENHRY, SYGVKD. The CDR3 is CAIRGVTNEKLFF. The CDR3 DNA reads as TGTGCCATCAGAGGGGTCACTAATGAAAAACTGTTTTTT.

The CDR3 reads CASSESRGGASPETQYF. DNA for the CDR3: TGCGCCAGCAGTGAGTCGAGAGGGGGGGCCTCCCCTGAGACCCAGTACTTC. The chain combines TRBV10-2 with TRBJ2-5; weak D call: TRBD2 (7 bases). CDR3 size: 17 residues. Germline CDR1 WSHSY, CDR2 SAAADI. The ends were cut back, 0 bases at V and 5 bases at J, with 19 bases in the middle.

In this sample, this clonotype turned up a few times. The rearrangement uses TRBV28 and TRBJ2-7; tentative D call: TRBD1 (6 bases). CDR1 MDHEN and CDR2 SYDVKM come from the germline V gene. The germline V and J ends were trimmed by 2 bases and 3 bases, with 8 bases remaining between them. CDR3 length: 13 residues. As DNA, the CDR3 is TGTGCCAGCAGTTTAATAGGGGGCTACGAGCAGTACTTC. Residues: CASSLIGGYEQYF.

This clonotype was detected many times. The chain has TRBV29-1 and TRBJ2-7; 7 bases map to TRBD1. The germline gives CDR1 SQVTM, CDR2 ANQGSEA. J lost 6 bases, V lost 6 bases, and 5 bases had no gene match. This CDR3 is 11 amino acids long. This chain's CDR3 is CSVSQGSEQYF. CDR3 in DNA: TGCAGCGTCTCACAGGGGAGCGAGCAGTACTTC.

This clonotype was recorded at least ten times. The chain uses TRBV24-1 and TRBJ2-2; either TRBD1 or TRBD2 may fit D (5 bases each). Germline CDR1 KGHDR, CDR2 SFDVKD. The CDR3 covers 16 residues. V was pared by 4 bases and J by 3 bases, with 14 bases between. The CDR3 DNA follows: TGTGCCACCAGTGACGTGTGGCAGGGAGACACCGGGGAGCTGTTTTTT. Protein: CATSDVWQGDTGELFF.

This clonotype was counted at least ten times. CDR3 region: CASSLGLADPSYEQYF. The CDR3 coding sequence is TGTGCCAGCAGCTTAGGTCTTGCCGATCCCTCCTACGAGCAGTACTTC. The chain uses TRBV11-2 and TRBJ2-7, with D uncertain. The CDR3 consists of 16 residues. V lost 1 base and J lost 0, with 13 bases in between. Germline values: CDR1 SGHAT, CDR2 FQNNGV.

At least ten counts were recorded for this clonotype. The CDR3 is CASSTGTSGRGDEQYF. CDR3 coding DNA: TGTGCCAGCAGTACCGGGACTAGCGGGAGAGGTGACGAGCAGTACTTC. V usage is TRBV12-3 or TRBV12-4 and J usage is TRBJ2-7; TRBD2 agrees at 14 bases. The ends lost 5 bases at V and 5 bases at J; junction bases unmatched: 8. There are 16 residues in the CDR3.

The sample holds many counts of this clonotype. The rearrangement uses TRBV20-1 and TRBJ2-7; 11 nucleotides agree with TRBD2. Germline V gene data show CDR1 as DFQATT and CDR2 as SNEGSKA (reference sequence). The CDR3 runs 14 residues. The ends lost 7 bases at V and 4 bases at J; junction bases unmatched: 9. The CDR3 region is CSVPTSGTLYEQYF. The CDR3, as DNA: TGCAGTGTTCCGACTAGCGGGACCTTATACGAGCAGTACTTC.

This clonotype has a count of ten or more. V and J are TRBV7-9 and TRBJ2-7; maybe TRBD1 (5 bases). This CDR3 comprises 13 residues. Trimming removed 4 bases at V and 3 bases at J, with 10 bases between. The V gene's germline CDR1 is SEHNR and CDR2 FQNEAQ (reference sequence). The CDR3 reads CASSSSDSYEQYV. CDR3 DNA sequence: TGTGCCAGCAGCTCCTCTGACAGCTACGAGCAGTACGTC.

This clonotype was recorded a few times. The rearrangement uses TRBV10-3 and TRBJ1-1; 11 bases fit TRBD1. The CDR3 loop spans 17 amino acids. V gave up 8 bases and J gave up 5 bases; unmatched junction bases: 16. In germline, CDR1 is ENHRY, CDR2 SYGVKD. The CDR3 loop is CAIWPGAGQGASTEAFF. As DNA, the CDR3 is TGTGCCATCTGGCCGGGAGCAGGACAGGGGGCGAGTACTGAAGCTTTCTTT.

As for this clonotype: The junction and the germline gene differ at one end; a read error may be behind it. The chain has TRBV6-1 and TRBJ2-7; a possible D gene is TRBD2 (5 bases). The CDR3 contains 15 residues. CDR1 and CDR2 from the germline V gene are MNHNS and SASEGT. The CDR3 protein is CACRATLAPSYEQYF. The CDR3 DNA reads TGTGCCTGCAGAGCCACGCTAGCTCCTTCCTACGAGCAGTACTTC.

This clonotype occurred many times. This chain uses TRBV5-1 with TRBJ2-5; 9 bases agree with TRBD1. The CDR3 has 14 residues. V shed 4 bases, J shed 1 base, and the junction held 2 bases outside the gene matches. CDR1 is SGHRS, CDR2 YFSETQ, per germline. CDR3 DNA: TGCGCCAGCAGCGCGACAGGGGGCCAAGAGACCCAGTACTTC. Amino acid sequence: CASSATGGQETQYF. Supplemented by reference TRBV5-1 and TRBJ2-5, the full variable domain reads KAGVTQTPRYLIKTRGQQVTLSCSPISGHRSVSWYQQTPGQGLQFLFEYFSETQRNKGNFPGRFSGRQFSNSRSEMNVSTLELGDSALYLCASSATGGQETQYFGPGTRLLVL.

This clonotype has only one observation. With a much larger clone just one base away, this may be a read error. This chain connects TRBV5-1 to TRBJ1-1, with TRBD1 as a possible D gene (5 bases). Germline loops: CDR1 SGHRS, CDR2 YFSETQ. The CDR3 is 15 amino acids. The CDR3 sequence: CAGSRGPGQNTEAFF. The CDR3 coding sequence is TGCGCCGGCAGCCGTGGTCCAGGGCAGAACACTGAAGCTTTCTTT.

At least ten counts were recorded for this clonotype. V and J are TRBV5-1 and TRBJ2-1; either TRBD1 or TRBD2 may fit D (5 bases each). Per germline, CDR1 SGHRS and CDR2 YFSETQ. Trimming removed 0 bases from V and 10 bases from J, with 8 bases in between. The CDR3 covers 12 residues. The CDR3: CASSLDRGEQFF. As DNA, the CDR3 is TGCGCCAGCAGCTTGGACCGGGGCGAGCAGTTCTTC.